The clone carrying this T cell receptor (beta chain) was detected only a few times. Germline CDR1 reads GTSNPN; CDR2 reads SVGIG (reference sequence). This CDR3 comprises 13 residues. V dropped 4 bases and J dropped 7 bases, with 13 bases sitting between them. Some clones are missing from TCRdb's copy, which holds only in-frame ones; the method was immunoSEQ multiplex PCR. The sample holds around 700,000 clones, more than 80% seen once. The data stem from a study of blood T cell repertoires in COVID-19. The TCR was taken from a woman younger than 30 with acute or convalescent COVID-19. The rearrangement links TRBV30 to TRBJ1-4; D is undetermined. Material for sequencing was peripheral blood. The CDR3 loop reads CAWNPSRFEKLFF. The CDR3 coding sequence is TGTGCCTGGAACCCGTCCAGGTTTGAAAAACTGTTTTTT.